This is a list of T cell receptor beta chains from one sample in a study of cytotoxic CD8 clonotypes in ibrutinib-treated CLL. TCRdb keeps only in-frame clones here, not all; method: immunoSEQ multiplex PCR. The data show more than 300,000 clones, around four fifths seen once. This material consisted of PBMCs, taken before ibrutinib treatment. These receptors originate from a human donor with chronic lymphocytic leukemia. Both conserved end residues are part of each CDR3. The order of the fields is D gene, V gene, J gene, clone size, CDR3 protein, CDR3 DNA. A D gene is named only where the DNA matches it firmly. The size entry is marked missing in some rows and otherwise reads once, few, many or a size class.

D gene: .; V gene: TRBV4-3; J gene: TRBJ2-1; clone size: .; CDR3 protein: CASSQLGVTFF; CDR3 DNA: TGCGCCAGCAGCCAGTTGGGCGTGACGTTCTTC
D gene: .; V gene: TRBV15; J gene: TRBJ1-5; clone size: .; CDR3 protein: CATSRFLTDSNQPQHF; CDR3 DNA: TGTGCCACCAGCAGATTCTTGACAGATAGCAATCAGCCCCAGCATTTT
D gene: .; V gene: TRBV7-2; J gene: TRBJ2-7; clone size: .; CDR3 protein: CASSLILGTGAPPYEQYF; CDR3 DNA: TGTGCCAGCAGCTTAATTTTGGGGACCGGGGCTCCCCCCTACGAGCAGTACTTC
D gene: .; V gene: TRBV6-6; J gene: TRBJ2-5; clone size: .; CDR3 protein: CASSYVEKETQYF; CDR3 DNA: TGTGCCAGCAGTTACGTGGAAAAAGAGACCCAGTACTTC
D gene: .; V gene: TRBV6-5; J gene: TRBJ2-7; clone size: .; CDR3 protein: CASGSDGQSYEQYF; CDR3 DNA: TGTGCCAGCGGATCGGACGGACAATCCTACGAGCAGTACTTC
D gene: .; V gene: TRBV7-2; J gene: TRBJ1-2; clone size: .; CDR3 protein: CASSLRGLGYGYTF; CDR3 DNA: TGTGCCAGCAGCCTCCGGGGGTTAGGGTATGGCTACACCTTC
D gene: .; V gene: TRBV29-1; J gene: TRBJ1-2; clone size: .; CDR3 protein: CSVEQRNGYTF; CDR3 DNA: TGCAGCGTTGAACAGAGGAATGGCTACACCTTC
D gene: .; V gene: TRBV7-2; J gene: TRBJ2-7; clone size: once; CDR3 protein: CASSLASADYEQYF; CDR3 DNA: TGTGCCAGCAGCTTAGCATCGGCCGATTACGAGCAGTACTTC
D gene: .; V gene: TRBV4-1; J gene: TRBJ2-7; clone size: .; CDR3 protein: CASSQDGRYEQYF; CDR3 DNA: TGCGCCAGCAGCCAAGATGGTCGGTACGAGCAGTACTTC
D gene: .; V gene: TRBV7-8; J gene: TRBJ2-7; clone size: .; CDR3 protein: CASSIRQGYYEQYF; CDR3 DNA: TGTGCCAGCAGCATACGGCAGGGATACTACGAGCAGTACTTC
D gene: TRBD2; V gene: TRBV5-1; J gene: TRBJ2-7; clone size: .; CDR3 protein: CASKEGGPINEQYF; CDR3 DNA: TGCGCCAGCAAGGAGGGAGGGCCGATTAACGAGCAGTACTTC
D gene: TRBD2; V gene: TRBV7-3; J gene: TRBJ2-3; clone size: .; CDR3 protein: CASSLGTNTDTQYF; CDR3 DNA: TGTGCCAGCAGCTTAGGGACTAACACAGATACGCAGTATTTT
D gene: .; V gene: TRBV7-9; J gene: TRBJ1-2; clone size: .; CDR3 protein: CASSATEIYGYTF; CDR3 DNA: TGTGCCAGCAGCGCGACAGAAATCTATGGCTACACCTTC
D gene: .; V gene: TRBV6-6; J gene: TRBJ2-1; clone size: .; CDR3 protein: CASSYRYEQFF; CDR3 DNA: TGTGCCAGCAGTTATAGATATGAGCAGTTCTTC
D gene: .; V gene: TRBV15; J gene: TRBJ2-1; clone size: .; CDR3 protein: CATSRVPRGSYNEQFF; CDR3 DNA: TGTGCCACCAGCAGAGTTCCCAGAGGGAGCTACAATGAGCAGTTCTTC
D gene: .; V gene: TRBV6-1; J gene: TRBJ1-5; clone size: .; CDR3 protein: CASSAGVGQPQHF; CDR3 DNA: TGTGCCAGCAGTGCAGGGGTTGGACAGCCCCAGCATTTT
D gene: .; V gene: TRBV19; J gene: TRBJ2-3; clone size: .; CDR3 protein: CASSFWASVHTDTQYF; CDR3 DNA: TGTGCCAGTAGTTTCTGGGCTAGCGTACACACAGATACGCAGTATTTT
D gene: TRBD2; V gene: TRBV18; J gene: TRBJ2-1; clone size: .; CDR3 protein: CASSPGLAGDEQFF; CDR3 DNA: TGTGCCAGCTCACCCGGACTAGCGGGAGATGAGCAGTTCTTC
D gene: TRBD1; V gene: TRBV28; J gene: TRBJ2-1; clone size: once; CDR3 protein: CASSKRGTGSMHEQFF; CDR3 DNA: TGTGCCAGCAGCAAAAGAGGGACAGGGTCTATGCATGAGCAGTTCTTC
D gene: .; V gene: TRBV6-5; J gene: TRBJ1-4; clone size: .; CDR3 protein: CASRADRRNEKLFF; CDR3 DNA: TGTGCCAGCAGGGCGGACAGAAGAAATGAAAAACTGTTTTTT
D gene: .; V gene: TRBV6-5; J gene: TRBJ2-1; clone size: .; CDR3 protein: CASSPGRSYNEQFF; CDR3 DNA: TGTGCCAGCAGTCCCGGGCGGTCGTACAATGAGCAGTTCTTC
D gene: TRBD1; V gene: TRBV4-3; J gene: TRBJ2-7; clone size: .; CDR3 protein: CASSQGGQGVGYEQYF; CDR3 DNA: TGCGCCAGCAGCCAAGGCGGACAGGGGGTGGGCTACGAGCAGTACTTC
D gene: TRBD2; V gene: TRBV4-1; J gene: TRBJ2-5; clone size: .; CDR3 protein: CASSHPLAGVPGTQYF; CDR3 DNA: TGCGCCAGCAGCCACCCTCTAGCGGGAGTGCCAGGGACCCAGTACTTC
D gene: TRBD2; V gene: TRBV7-9; J gene: TRBJ2-7; clone size: .; CDR3 protein: CASSKHGTSGSDEQYF; CDR3 DNA: TGTGCCAGCAGCAAGCACGGGACTAGCGGGAGCGACGAGCAGTACTTC
D gene: TRBD1; V gene: TRBV18; J gene: TRBJ2-3; clone size: .; CDR3 protein: CASSREIQGGSTDTQYF; CDR3 DNA: TGTGCCAGCTCGCGGGAAATACAGGGGGGAAGCACAGATACGCAGTATTTT
D gene: TRBD1; V gene: TRBV27; J gene: TRBJ2-7; clone size: .; CDR3 protein: CASSFQGASYEQYF; CDR3 DNA: TGTGCCAGCAGTTTCCAGGGGGCCTCCTACGAGCAGTACTTC
D gene: .; V gene: TRBV4-2; J gene: TRBJ2-5; clone size: .; CDR3 protein: CASSQEVLGGLDEETQYF; CDR3 DNA: TGTGCCAGCAGCCAAGAGGTCCTCGGAGGGTTGGATGAAGAGACCCAGTACTTC
D gene: TRBD2; V gene: TRBV2; J gene: TRBJ2-1; clone size: .; CDR3 protein: CASSKNSGNSGDNEQFF; CDR3 DNA: TGTGCCAGCAGTAAGAATAGCGGGAACTCTGGTGACAATGAGCAGTTCTTC